The T cell receptor (beta chain) described here comes from a study of T cells in narcolepsy. On the study more broadly: Patients with NT1 or NT2 and healthy control donors were enrolled. Study-level findings and limits: HCRT-specific and TRIB2-specific autoreactive clonotypes appeared among same-patient CSF and blood CD4+ clonotypes. Blood of same and different patients, but not healthy controls, reportedly held recurring autoreactive clonotypes.

About this clone: Its antigen remains unknown.

CDR3 length equals 17 residues. The V gene's germline CDR1 is SGHAT and CDR2 FQNNGV. Losses at the gene ends were 5 bases for V and 4 bases for J; bases not matched to a gene: 14. Assay used: immunoSEQ multiplex PCR; TCRdb lists only in-frame clones, some missing. The top ten hold about 1.2% of the sample, which has about 31,000 clones, 78% seen once. Sequenced input: CD45RA- memory CD4+ T cells from PBMCs. This TCR derives from a human donor with narcolepsy. This chain connects TRBV11-2 to TRBJ2-1; 7 bases are shared with TRBD2. The CDR3 loop is CASSLGVSSGSYNEQFF. Here the CDR3 DNA reads TGTGCCAGCAGCCTCGGAGTGAGTAGCGGGTCATACAATGAGCAGTTCTTC.